The entry below gives a single TCR beta chain sequence along with its context. Antigen: not known. Expressed TCRB transcripts got sequenced, as all isolated RNA was reverse transcribed. Regulatory, naive and central memory T cell samples averaged about 3.57 million reads. TCRdb keeps only in-frame clones here, not all; method: immunoSEQ multiplex PCR. The sample yields 250,000 or so clones, roughly 22% seen once. Using CD45RO/CCR7/CD25/CD127/CD95/CD27, CD4+ naive, central memory, regulatory and stem cell-like memory cells were sorted. This entry comes from a study of beta chain features in type 1 diabetes. Broader study findings: Type 1 diabetes patients had moderately but significantly shorter TCRB CDR3s in all four CD4+ subsets. Patients' naive, central memory and Treg TCRB repertoires seemed closer to one another than those of healthy donors.

V lost 1 base, J lost 7 bases, and 8 bases stayed unmatched. Germline V gene sequence: CDR1 GTSNPN, CDR2 SVGIG (reference sequence). The CDR3 spans 15 residues. The sequenced material came from naive CD4+ T cells from blood. This sequence joins TRBV30 and TRBJ2-7; 12 positions match TRBD1. This TCR derives from a woman in her 40s with type 1 diabetes. DNA of the CDR3: TGTGCCTGGAGTGCGCCGGGACAGGGGGCGCGGGAGCAGTACTTC. It translates to CAWSAPGQGAREQYF.